This T cell receptor (beta chain) derives from a study of T cells in Graves' hyperthyroidism and ophthalmopathy. Overall study: Peripheral blood was secured at the point of initial diagnosis, before any treatment. Study outcomes and limitations: Through a model of 13 V-J features, ophthalmopathy was separated from stable hyperthyroidism. Blood also contained most expanded thyroid clonotypes above 0.001.

V was trimmed by 2 bases and J by 4 bases, leaving 6 bases between them. This CDR3 contains 13 residues. Germline V lookup: CDR1 ENHRY, CDR2 SYGVKD. Details on this clonotype: Its antigen is currently unknown.

Researchers took RNA transcripts and amplified the TCR beta CDR3 regions from them. Researchers ran a first-round RT-PCR on the TCR CDR3 using the HTBI primer set. TCRdb re-called the multiplex PCR reads through MiXCR, storing one row per CDR3 protein. The table records hundreds of thousands of distinct CDR3 sequences, around 21% of them present only once. Lactation, pregnancy, other autoimmune disease or uncontrolled infection led to exclusion of patients. The sequencing input was blood. The chain employs TRBV10-3 and TRBJ1-5, with D hard to call. This sequence originates from a man aged 25 to 45 with Graves' ophthalmopathy. CDR3 amino acids: CAISETPNQPQHF. CDR3 nucleotide sequence: TGTGCCATCAGTGAGACTCCAAATCAGCCCCAGCATTTT.